This T cell receptor beta chain was obtained from a study of cytomegalovirus exposure and HLA in healthy donors. General study findings and limits: Some V segments (TRBV6-2 and TRBV6-3 among them) were excluded as indistinguishable.

Germline V lookup: CDR1 SGHNT, CDR2 YYREEE (reference sequence). The length of the CDR3 is 15 residues. The V segment lost 6 bases and the J segment 3 bases; nucleotides outside the gene matches: 9. On this clone itself: Its cognate antigen is unknown.

The PCR used 60 Vbeta and 13 Jbeta primers. Only in-frame clones appear in the TCRdb table, and some are missing; sequencing was by immunoSEQ multiplex PCR. The sample records about 140,000 clones, around 80% being singletons. The chain recombines TRBV5-4 with TRBJ2-1, with 7 bases fitting TRBD2. The TCR comes from a young man in good health. The sample consisted of PBMCs. The CDR3 loop is CASNQAGLGYNEQFF. CDR3 nucleotide sequence: TGTGCCAGCAACCAAGCGGGACTCGGCTACAATGAGCAGTTCTTC.